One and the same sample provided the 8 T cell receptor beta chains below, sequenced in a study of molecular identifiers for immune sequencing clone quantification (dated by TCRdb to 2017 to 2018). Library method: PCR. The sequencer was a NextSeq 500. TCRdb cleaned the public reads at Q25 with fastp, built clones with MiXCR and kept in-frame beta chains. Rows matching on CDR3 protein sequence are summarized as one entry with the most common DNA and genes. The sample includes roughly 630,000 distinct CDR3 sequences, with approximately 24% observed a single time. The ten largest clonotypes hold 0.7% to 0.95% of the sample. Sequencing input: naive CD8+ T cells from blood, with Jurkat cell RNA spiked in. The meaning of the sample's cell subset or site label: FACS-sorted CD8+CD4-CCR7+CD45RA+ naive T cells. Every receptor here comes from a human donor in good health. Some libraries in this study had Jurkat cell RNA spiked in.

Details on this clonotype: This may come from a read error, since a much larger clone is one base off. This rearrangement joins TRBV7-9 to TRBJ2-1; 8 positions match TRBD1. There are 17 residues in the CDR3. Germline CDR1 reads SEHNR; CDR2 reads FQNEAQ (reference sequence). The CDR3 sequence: CASSPGTGAPNYNERFF. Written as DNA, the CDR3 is TGTGCCAGCAGCCCGGGGACAGGCGCTCCCAACTACAATGAGCGGTTCTTC. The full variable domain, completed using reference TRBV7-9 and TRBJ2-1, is DTGVSQNPRHKITKRGQNVTFRCDPISEHNRLYWYRQTLGQGPEFLTYFQNEAQLEKSRLLSDRFSAERPKGSFSTLEIQRTEQGDSAMYLCASSPGTGAPNYNERFFGPGTRLTVL.

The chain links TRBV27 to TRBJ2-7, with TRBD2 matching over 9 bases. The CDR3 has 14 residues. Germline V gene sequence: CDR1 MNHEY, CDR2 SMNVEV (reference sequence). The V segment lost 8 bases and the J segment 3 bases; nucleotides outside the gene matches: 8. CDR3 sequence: CASGSLAGFYEQYF. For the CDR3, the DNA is TGTGCCAGCGGGTCCCTAGCGGGATTCTACGAGCAGTACTTC.

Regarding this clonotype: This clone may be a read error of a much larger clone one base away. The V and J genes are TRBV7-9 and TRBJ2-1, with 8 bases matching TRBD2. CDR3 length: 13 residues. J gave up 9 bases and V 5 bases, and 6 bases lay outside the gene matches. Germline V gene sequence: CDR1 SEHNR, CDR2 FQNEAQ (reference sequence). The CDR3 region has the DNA TGTGCCAGCAGCCCCGGACTAGCCGCTGAGCAGTTCTTC. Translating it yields CASSPGLAAEQFF. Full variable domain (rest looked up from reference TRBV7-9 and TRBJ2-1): DTGVSQNPRHKITKRGQNVTFRCDPISEHNRLYWYRQTLGQGPEFLTYFQNEAQLEKSRLLSDRFSAERPKGSFSTLEIQRTEQGDSAMYLCASSPGLAAEQFFGPGTRLTVL.

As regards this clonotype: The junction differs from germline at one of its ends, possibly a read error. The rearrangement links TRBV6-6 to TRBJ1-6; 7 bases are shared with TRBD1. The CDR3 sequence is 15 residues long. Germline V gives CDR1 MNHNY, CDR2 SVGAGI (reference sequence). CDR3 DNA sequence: TGTGCCAGCTGTTACTCGGGACAGCAGAATTCACCCCTCCACTTT. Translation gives CASCYSGQQNSPLHF.

CDR3 coding DNA: TGTGCCAGCAGTTACGGCCTGCCTCAAGCAACTAATGAAAAACTGTTTTTT. Amino acids: CASSYGLPQATNEKLFF. The V call is TRBV6-6, the J call TRBJ1-4; D is unclear. Germline V gives CDR1 MNHNY, CDR2 SVGAGI (reference sequence). V dropped 2 bases and J dropped 0 bases, with 13 bases sitting between them. The CDR3 has 17 amino acids.

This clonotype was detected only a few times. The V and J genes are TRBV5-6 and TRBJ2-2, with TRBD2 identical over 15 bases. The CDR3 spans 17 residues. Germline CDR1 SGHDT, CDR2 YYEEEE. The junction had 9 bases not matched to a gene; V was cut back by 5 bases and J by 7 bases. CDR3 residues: CASSYGLAGGPVGELFF. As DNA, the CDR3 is TGTGCCAGCAGTTACGGACTAGCGGGGGGGCCCGTCGGGGAGCTGTTTTTT.

CDR3 protein: CASSAQEYNEQFF. The CDR3 DNA reads as TGTGCCAGCAGCGCACAGGAGTACAATGAGCAGTTCTTC. The genes are TRBV6-2 or TRBV6-3 and TRBJ2-1, with TRBD1 as a possible D gene (5 bases). The CDR3 has 13 residues. The germline V gene encodes CDR1 MNHEY and CDR2 SVGEGT. Trimming shortened V by 6 bases and J by 4 bases, and 10 bases separated the two germline ends.

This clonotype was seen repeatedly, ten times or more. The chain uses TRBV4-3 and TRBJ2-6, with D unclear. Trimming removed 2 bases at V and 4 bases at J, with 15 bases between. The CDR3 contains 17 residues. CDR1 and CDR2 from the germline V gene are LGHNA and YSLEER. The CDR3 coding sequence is TGCGCCAGCAGCCAAAGCCTCACAGATCCCGGGGCCAACGTCCTGACTTTC. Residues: CASSQSLTDPGANVLTF.